The 13 T cell receptor beta chains presented below share a single source sample, sequenced in a study of cytomegalovirus exposure and HLA in healthy donors. This PCR relied on a set of 60 Vbeta primers and 13 Jbeta primers. Method: immunoSEQ multiplex PCR; TCRdb's copy keeps in-frame clones and lacks some. The sample carries 150,000 to 200,000 clones, 75% to 90% recorded once. Sequencing input: PBMCs. These receptors came from a girl aged 2-10 years in good health and CMV-seropositive.

Remarks on this clone: Mismatch with germline at one junction end may stem from a read error. V usage is TRBV9 and J usage is TRBJ2-7; weak D call: TRBD2 (8 bases). Germline CDR1 reads SGDLS; CDR2 reads YYNGEE. The CDR3 runs to 14 residues. CDR3 sequence (DNA): TGTGCCAGCAGCCCAGGGGGGACTAGTTCAAAGGTGGACTTC. Amino acid sequence: CASSPGGTSSKVDF.

Turning to this clone: Other DNA sequences within the sample encode an identical CDR3. This chain joins TRBV5-1 and TRBJ2-6; 8 nucleotides agree with TRBD1. Looked up from germline, CDR1 is SGHRS and CDR2 is YFSETQ. J lost 4 bases, V lost 3 bases, and 0 bases had no gene match. This CDR3 is 14 amino acids long. In DNA, the CDR3 is TGCGCCAGCAGCTCAGGGGGCGGGGCCAACGTCCTGACTTTC. It translates to CASSSGGGANVLTF.

The chain combines TRBV7-9 with TRBJ2-5, with TRBD1 as a possible D gene (5 bases). The V and J ends lost 5 bases and 5 bases respectively, with 18 bases between them. This CDR3 has 15 amino acids. The germline gives CDR1 SEHNR, CDR2 FQNEAQ (reference sequence). In DNA form, the CDR3 reads TGTGCCAGCAGCGGACCCACAGGATTAGGGGAGACCCAGTACTTC. Translation gives CASSGPTGLGETQYF. Full variable domain (remainder filled in from reference TRBV7-9 and TRBJ2-5): DTGVSQNPRHKITKRGQNVTFRCDPISEHNRLYWYRQTLGQGPEFLTYFQNEAQLEKSRLLSDRFSAERPKGSFSTLEIQRTEQGDSAMYLCASSGPTGLGETQYFGPGTRLLVL.

In this sample, this clone turned up a few times. The DNA for the CDR3 is TGTGCCAGCAGCATAAACAGGGGAATCACTGAAGCTTTCTTT. As protein: CASSINRGITEAFF. This rearrangement joins TRBV11-2 to TRBJ1-1, with TRBD1 identical over 7 bases. The CDR3 has 14 amino acids. Germline CDR1 and CDR2: SGHAT and FQNNGV. V shed 5 bases, J shed 4 bases, and the junction held 7 bases outside the gene matches.

The rearrangement joins TRBV5-1 to TRBJ2-3; 7 nucleotides align to TRBD1. Germline values: CDR1 SGHRS, CDR2 YFSETQ. The length of the CDR3 is 15 residues. V was clipped by 0 bases and J by 2 bases; unmatched bases: 3. CDR3: CASSLEGAYTDTQYF. CDR3 nucleotide sequence: TGCGCCAGCAGCTTGGAGGGGGCTTACACAGATACGCAGTATTTT.

The table lists this clone with a few counts. The V gene is TRBV6-6, the J gene TRBJ2-7, with 12 bases matching TRBD1. Germline V gene data show CDR1 as MNHNY and CDR2 as SVGAGI (reference sequence). CDR3 length: 15 amino acids. V shed 5 bases and J 7 bases; nucleotides not matched to a gene: 9. In DNA, the CDR3 is TGTGCCAGCAGTCGACCGGGACAGGGGGCAGGGGAGCAGTACTTC. Its protein product is CASSRPGQGAGEQYF.

The J gene is TRBJ1-1, the V gene TRBV28; TRBD1 aligns across 9 bases. V lost 4 bases, J lost 5 bases, and 11 bases stayed unmatched. CDR3 length equals 16 residues. CDR1 MDHEN and CDR2 SYDVKM come from the germline V gene. The CDR3 protein is CASSSFLDRGLTEAFF. The CDR3 DNA follows: TGTGCCAGCAGTTCCTTCCTGGACAGGGGTTTAACTGAAGCTTTCTTT.

The chain uses TRBV19 and TRBJ1-2, with 10 bases lining up with TRBD1. Per germline, CDR1 LNHDA and CDR2 SQIVND (reference sequence). V lost 3 bases and J lost 7; bases outside the gene matches: 5. This CDR3 comprises 14 residues. The CDR3 reads CASSMGGQGPGYTF. The CDR3 coding sequence is TGTGCCAGTAGTATGGGGGGACAGGGGCCTGGCTACACCTTC. The whole variable domain, filled in from reference TRBV19 and TRBJ1-2, reads DGGITQSPKYLFRKEGQNVTLSCEQNLNHDAMYWYRQDPGQGLRLIYYSQIVNDFQKGDIAEGYSVSREKKESFPLTVTSAQKNPTAFYLCASSMGGQGPGYTFGSGTRLTVV.

The gene calls are TRBV12-5 and TRBJ2-1; TRBD2 is a possible D gene (6 bases). V was shortened by 7 bases and J by 4 bases, with 14 bases between the two germline ends. Germline-derived CDR1 and CDR2 are LGHNT and FRNRAP. CDR3 length: 14 amino acids. The CDR3 loop is CASVLADRYNEQFF. CDR3 DNA: TGTGCTAGTGTCTTAGCGGATAGGTACAATGAGCAGTTCTTC.

The genes are TRBV5-4 and TRBJ2-5; D not certain. The CDR3 sequence is 11 residues long. Germline V gene data show CDR1 as SGHNT and CDR2 as YYREEE (reference sequence). V dropped 1 base and J dropped 4 bases, with 2 bases sitting between them. The CDR3 region has the DNA TGTGCCAGCAGCTTGCGAGAGACCCAGTACTTC. It specifies CASSLRETQYF.

V is TRBV30 and J is TRBJ1-5; D call uncertain. Trimming stripped 3 bases from V and 4 bases from J, with 28 bases between. The CDR3 contains 19 residues. Germline V CDR1 and CDR2: GTSNPN, SVGIG (reference sequence). The CDR3 region is CAWSSNYYGFQRENQPQHF. CDR3 DNA sequence: TGTGCCTGGAGCTCAAACTATTACGGATTTCAACGAGAAAATCAGCCCCAGCATTTT.

The chain combines TRBV10-2 with TRBJ1-1; TRBD1 is a possible D gene (6 bases). Trimming cost V 2 bases and J 5 bases, with 18 bases left between them. Per the germline V gene, CDR1 is WSHSY and CDR2 is SAAADI. This CDR3 has 16 residues. This CDR3 is CASSEVLVRGGTEAFF. CDR3 nucleotide sequence: TGCGCCAGCAGTGAGGTTTTGGTCAGGGGCGGAACTGAAGCTTTCTTT.

The chain carries TRBV6-6 and TRBJ1-1; maybe TRBD1 (6 bases). The CDR3 length is 14 residues. V dropped 2 bases and J dropped 3 bases, with 10 bases sitting between them. Germline V CDR1 and CDR2: MNHNY, SVGAGI (reference sequence). The CDR3 DNA reads as TGTGCCAGCAGTTACGAGGGGGACGACACTGAAGCTTTCTTT. Protein product: CASSYEGDDTEAFF.